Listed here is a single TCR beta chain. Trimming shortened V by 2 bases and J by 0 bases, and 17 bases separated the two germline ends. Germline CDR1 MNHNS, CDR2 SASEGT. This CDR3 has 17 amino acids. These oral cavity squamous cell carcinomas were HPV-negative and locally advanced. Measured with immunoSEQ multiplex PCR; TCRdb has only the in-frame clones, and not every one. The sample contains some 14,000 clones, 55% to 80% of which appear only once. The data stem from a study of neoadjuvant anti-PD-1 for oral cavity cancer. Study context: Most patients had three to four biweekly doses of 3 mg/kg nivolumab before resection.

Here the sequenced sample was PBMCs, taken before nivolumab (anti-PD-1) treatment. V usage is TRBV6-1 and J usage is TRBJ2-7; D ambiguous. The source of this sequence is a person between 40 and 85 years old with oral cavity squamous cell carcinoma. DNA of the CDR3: TGTGCCAGCAGTGAAATGGCCCGGCAGATACTCTCCTACGAGCAGTACTTC. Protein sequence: CASSEMARQILSYEQYF.